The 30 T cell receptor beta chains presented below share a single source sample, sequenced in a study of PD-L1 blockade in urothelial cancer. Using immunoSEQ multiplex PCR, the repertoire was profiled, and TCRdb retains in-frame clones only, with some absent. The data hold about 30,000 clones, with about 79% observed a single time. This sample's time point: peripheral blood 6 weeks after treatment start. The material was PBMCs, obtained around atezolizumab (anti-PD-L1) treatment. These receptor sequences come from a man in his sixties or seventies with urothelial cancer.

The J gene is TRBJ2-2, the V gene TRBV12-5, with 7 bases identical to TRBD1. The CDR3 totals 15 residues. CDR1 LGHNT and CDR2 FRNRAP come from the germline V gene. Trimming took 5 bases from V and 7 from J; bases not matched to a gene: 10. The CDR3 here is CASGLRQGASGELFF. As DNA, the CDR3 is TGTGCTAGTGGTCTAAGACAGGGTGCGAGCGGGGAGCTGTTTTTT. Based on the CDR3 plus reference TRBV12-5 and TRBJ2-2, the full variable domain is DARVTQTPRHKVTEMGQEVTMRCQPILGHNTVFWYRQTMMQGLELLAYFRNRAPLDDSGMPKDRFSAEMPDATLATLKIQPSEPRDSAVYFCASGLRQGASGELFFGEGSRLTVL.

CDR3 sequence (DNA): TGTGCCAGCAGTCCCCCCCGGGGGGGAGGCTACACCTTC. This encodes CASSPPRGGGYTF. This chain links TRBV28 with TRBJ1-2, with D possibly matching TRBD1 (5 bases). CDR3 size: 13 residues. Trimming stripped 5 bases from V and 8 bases from J, with 15 bases between. The germline V gene has CDR1 MDHEN and CDR2 SYDVKM.

The CDR3 sequence: CASSQDLGTATYGYTF. CDR3 DNA sequence: TGCGCCAGCAGCCAAGATCTTGGGACAGCTACCTATGGCTACACCTTC. The rearrangement uses TRBV4-1 and TRBJ1-2; TRBD1 matches at 7 bases. Germline CDR1 MGHRA, CDR2 YSYEKL. There are 16 residues in the CDR3. With 0 bases clipped from V and 4 bases from J, the junction kept 8 bases outside the gene matches.

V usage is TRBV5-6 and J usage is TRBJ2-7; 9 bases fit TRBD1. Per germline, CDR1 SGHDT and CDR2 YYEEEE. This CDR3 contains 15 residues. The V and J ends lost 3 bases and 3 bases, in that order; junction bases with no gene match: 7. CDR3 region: CASSSRGQGIYEQYF. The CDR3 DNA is TGTGCCAGCAGCTCTCGCGGACAGGGGATCTACGAGCAGTACTTC.

DNA of the CDR3: TGTGCCATCAGTGACTTCCGTGCTAGTGGCTACACCTTC. Translation gives CAISDFRASGYTF. The V call is TRBV10-3, the J call TRBJ1-2; D remains unclear. The CDR3 has 13 residues. The V gene's germline CDR1 is ENHRY and CDR2 SYGVKD. Trimming cost V 3 bases and J 7 bases, with 12 bases left between them.

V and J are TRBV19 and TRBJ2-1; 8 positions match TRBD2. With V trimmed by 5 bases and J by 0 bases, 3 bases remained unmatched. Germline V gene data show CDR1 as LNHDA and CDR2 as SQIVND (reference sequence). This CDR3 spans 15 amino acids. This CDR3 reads CASSREGSSYNEQFF. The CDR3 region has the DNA TGTGCCAGTAGTCGGGAGGGAAGCTCCTACAATGAGCAGTTCTTC.

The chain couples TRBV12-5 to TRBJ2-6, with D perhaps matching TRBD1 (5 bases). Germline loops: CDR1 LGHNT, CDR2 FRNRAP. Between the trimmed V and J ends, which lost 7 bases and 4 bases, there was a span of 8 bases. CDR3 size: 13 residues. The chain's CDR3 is CASAGPGANVLTF. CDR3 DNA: TGTGCTAGTGCAGGGCCCGGGGCCAACGTCCTGACTTTC.

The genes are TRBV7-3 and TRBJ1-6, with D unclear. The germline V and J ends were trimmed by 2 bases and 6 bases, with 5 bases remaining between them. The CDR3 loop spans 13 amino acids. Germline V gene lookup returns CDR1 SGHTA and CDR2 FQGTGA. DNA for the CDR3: TGTGCCAGCAGCTTAGGCGGTAATTCACCCCTCCACTTT. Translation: CASSLGGNSPLHF. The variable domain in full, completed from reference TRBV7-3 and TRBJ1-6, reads GAGVSQTPSNKVTEKGKYVELRCDPISGHTALYWYRQSLGQGPEFLIYFQGTGAADDSGLPNDRFFAVRPEGSVSTLKIQRTERGDSAVYLCASSLGGNSPLHFGNGTRLTVT.

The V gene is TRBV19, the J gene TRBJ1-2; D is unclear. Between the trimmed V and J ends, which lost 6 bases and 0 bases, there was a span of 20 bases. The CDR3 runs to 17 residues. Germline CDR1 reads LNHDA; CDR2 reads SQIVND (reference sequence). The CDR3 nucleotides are TGTGCCAGTAGCAATCCCCGGCGGTTTGGTACTAACTATGGCTACACCTTC. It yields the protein CASSNPRRFGTNYGYTF.

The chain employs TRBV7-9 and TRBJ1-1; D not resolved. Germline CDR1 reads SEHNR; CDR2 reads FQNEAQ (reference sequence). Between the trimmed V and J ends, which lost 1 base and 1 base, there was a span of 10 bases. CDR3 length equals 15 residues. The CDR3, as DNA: TGTGCCAGCAGCTTAGGGCTGGGGAGGAACACTGAAGCTTTCTTT. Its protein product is CASSLGLGRNTEAFF.

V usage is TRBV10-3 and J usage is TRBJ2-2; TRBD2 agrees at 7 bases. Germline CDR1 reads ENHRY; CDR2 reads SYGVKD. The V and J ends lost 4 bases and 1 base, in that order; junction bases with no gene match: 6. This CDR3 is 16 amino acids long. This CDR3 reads CAISVGAGVNTGELFF. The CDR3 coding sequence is TGTGCCATCAGTGTCGGCGCGGGAGTGAACACCGGGGAGCTGTTTTTT.

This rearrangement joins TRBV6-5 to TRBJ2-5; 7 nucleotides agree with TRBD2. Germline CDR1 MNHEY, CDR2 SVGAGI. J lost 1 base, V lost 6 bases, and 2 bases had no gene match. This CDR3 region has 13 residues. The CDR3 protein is CASSPGGQETQYF. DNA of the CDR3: TGTGCCAGCAGCCCGGGGGGCCAAGAGACCCAGTACTTC.

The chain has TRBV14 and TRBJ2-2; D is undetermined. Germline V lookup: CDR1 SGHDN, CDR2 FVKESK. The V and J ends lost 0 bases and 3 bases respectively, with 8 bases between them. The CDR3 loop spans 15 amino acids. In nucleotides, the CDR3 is TGTGCCAGCAGCCAAGATCGACGGGACACCGGGGAGCTGTTTTTT. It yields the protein CASSQDRRDTGELFF. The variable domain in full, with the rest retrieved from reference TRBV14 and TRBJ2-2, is EAGVTQFPSHSVIEKGQTVTLRCDPISGHDNLYWYRRVMGKEIKFLLHFVKESKQDESGMPNNRFLAERTGGTYSTLKVQPAELEDSGVYFCASSQDRRDTGELFFGEGSRLTVL.

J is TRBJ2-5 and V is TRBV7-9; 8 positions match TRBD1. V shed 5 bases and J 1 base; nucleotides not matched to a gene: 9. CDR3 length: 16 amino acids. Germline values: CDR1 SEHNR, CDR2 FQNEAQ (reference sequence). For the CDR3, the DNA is TGTGCCAGCAGCCCCTCAAAGGACAGGGCCCAAGAGACCCAGTACTTC. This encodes CASSPSKDRAQETQYF.

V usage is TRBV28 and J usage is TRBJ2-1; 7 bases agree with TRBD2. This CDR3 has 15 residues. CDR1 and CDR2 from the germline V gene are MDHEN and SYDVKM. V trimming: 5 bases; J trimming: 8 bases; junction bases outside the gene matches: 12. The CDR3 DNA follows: TGTGCCAGCAGTCCGTGGGGGGAGGGGAAAGATGAGCAGTTCTTC. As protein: CASSPWGEGKDEQFF.

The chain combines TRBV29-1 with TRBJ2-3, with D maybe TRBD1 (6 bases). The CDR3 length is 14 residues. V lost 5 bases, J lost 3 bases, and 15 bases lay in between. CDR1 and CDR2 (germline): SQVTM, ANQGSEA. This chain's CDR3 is CSVISSRGTDTQYF. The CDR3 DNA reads TGCAGCGTTATAAGTTCAAGGGGGACAGATACGCAGTATTTT.

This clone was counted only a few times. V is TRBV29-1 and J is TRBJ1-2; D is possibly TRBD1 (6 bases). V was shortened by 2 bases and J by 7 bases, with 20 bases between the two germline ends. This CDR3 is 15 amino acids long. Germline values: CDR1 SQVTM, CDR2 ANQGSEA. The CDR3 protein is CSVENPQGKSRGYTF. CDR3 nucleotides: TGCAGCGTTGAAAATCCCCAGGGGAAATCTCGTGGCTACACCTTC. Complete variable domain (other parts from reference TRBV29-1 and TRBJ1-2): SAVISQKPSRDICQRGTSLTIQCQVDSQVTMMFWYRQQPGQSLTLIATANQGSEATYESGFVIDKFPISRPNLTFSTLTVSNMSPEDSSIYLCSVENPQGKSRGYTFGSGTRLTVV.

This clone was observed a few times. CDR3 sequence reads: CASSYDNGSSGEQYF. The CDR3 DNA follows: TGCGCCAGCAGCTACGACAATGGGAGTTCGGGCGAGCAGTACTTC. The gene calls are TRBV5-1 and TRBJ2-7; TRBD2 is a possible D gene (5 bases). Looked up from germline, CDR1 is SGHRS and CDR2 is YFSETQ. The CDR3 is 15 amino acids. Trimming cost V 3 bases and J 6 bases, with 19 bases left between them.

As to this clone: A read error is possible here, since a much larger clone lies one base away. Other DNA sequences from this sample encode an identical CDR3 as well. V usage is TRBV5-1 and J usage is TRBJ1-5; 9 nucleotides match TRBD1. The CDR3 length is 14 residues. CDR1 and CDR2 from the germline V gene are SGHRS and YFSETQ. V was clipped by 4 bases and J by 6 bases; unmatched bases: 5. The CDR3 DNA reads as TGCGCCAGCAGCCTTGGGACAGGGATTCAGCCCCAGCATTTT. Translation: CASSLGTGIQPQHF.

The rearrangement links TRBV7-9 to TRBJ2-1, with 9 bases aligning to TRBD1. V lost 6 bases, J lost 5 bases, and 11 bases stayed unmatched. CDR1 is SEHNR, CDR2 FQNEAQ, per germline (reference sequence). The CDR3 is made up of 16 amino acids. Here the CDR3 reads CASSTGQGRFDNEQFF. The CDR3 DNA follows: TGTGCCAGCAGTACCGGACAGGGGAGGTTCGACAATGAGCAGTTCTTC.

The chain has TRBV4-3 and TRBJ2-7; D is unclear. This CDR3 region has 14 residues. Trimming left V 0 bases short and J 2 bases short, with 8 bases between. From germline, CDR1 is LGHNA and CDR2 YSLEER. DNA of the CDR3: TGCGCCAGCAGCCAAGACCTTGGGCCCTACGAGCAGTACTTC. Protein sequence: CASSQDLGPYEQYF.

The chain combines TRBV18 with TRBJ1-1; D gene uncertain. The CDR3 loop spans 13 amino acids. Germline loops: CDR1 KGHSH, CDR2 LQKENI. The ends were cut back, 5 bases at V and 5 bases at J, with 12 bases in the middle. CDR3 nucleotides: TGTGCCAGCTCATCAGGTTTCCGAACTGAAGCTTTCTTT. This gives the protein CASSSGFRTEAFF.

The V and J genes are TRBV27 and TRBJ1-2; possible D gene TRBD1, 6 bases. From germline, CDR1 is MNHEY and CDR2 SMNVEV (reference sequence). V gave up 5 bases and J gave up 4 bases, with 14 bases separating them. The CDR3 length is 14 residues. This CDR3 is CASSGPGAAYGYTF. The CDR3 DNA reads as TGTGCCAGCAGTGGCCCAGGGGCAGCCTATGGCTACACCTTC.

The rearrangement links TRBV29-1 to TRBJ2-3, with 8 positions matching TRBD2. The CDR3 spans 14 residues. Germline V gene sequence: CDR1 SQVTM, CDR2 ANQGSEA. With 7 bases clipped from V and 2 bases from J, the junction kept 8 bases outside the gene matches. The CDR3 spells CSAATSANTDTQYF. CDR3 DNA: TGCAGCGCCGCGACTAGCGCAAACACAGATACGCAGTATTTT.

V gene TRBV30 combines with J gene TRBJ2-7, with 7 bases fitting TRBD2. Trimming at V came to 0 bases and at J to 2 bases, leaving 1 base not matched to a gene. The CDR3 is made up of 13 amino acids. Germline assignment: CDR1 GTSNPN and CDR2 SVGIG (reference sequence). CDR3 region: CAWSVLAAYEQYF. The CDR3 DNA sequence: TGTGCCTGGAGTGTCCTAGCGGCCTACGAGCAGTACTTC.

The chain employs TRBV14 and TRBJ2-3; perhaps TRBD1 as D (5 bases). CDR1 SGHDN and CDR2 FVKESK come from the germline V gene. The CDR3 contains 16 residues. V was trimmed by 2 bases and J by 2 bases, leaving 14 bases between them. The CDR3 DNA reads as TGTGCCAGCAGCCAAAGACAGCTTCAGACCACAGATACGCAGTATTTT. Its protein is CASSQRQLQTTDTQYF.

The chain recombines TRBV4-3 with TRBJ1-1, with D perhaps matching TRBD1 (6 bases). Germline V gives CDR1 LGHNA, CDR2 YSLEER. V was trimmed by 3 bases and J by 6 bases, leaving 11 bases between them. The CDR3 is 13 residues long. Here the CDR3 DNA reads TGCGCCAGCAGCCAGATCAGGGGTTCTGAAGCTTTCTTT. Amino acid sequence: CASSQIRGSEAFF.

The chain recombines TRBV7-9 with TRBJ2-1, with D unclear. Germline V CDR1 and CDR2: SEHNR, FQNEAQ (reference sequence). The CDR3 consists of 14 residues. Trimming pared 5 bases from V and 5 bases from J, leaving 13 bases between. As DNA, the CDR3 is TGTGCCAGCAGCCGCGGCCCCGCCGACAATGAGCAGTTCTTC. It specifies CASSRGPADNEQFF.

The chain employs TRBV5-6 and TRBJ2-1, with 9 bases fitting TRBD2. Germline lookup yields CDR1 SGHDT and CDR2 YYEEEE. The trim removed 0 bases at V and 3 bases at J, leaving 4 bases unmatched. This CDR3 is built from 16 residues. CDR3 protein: CASSLGGLAGYNEQFF. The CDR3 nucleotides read TGTGCCAGCAGCTTGGGGGGACTAGCTGGCTACAATGAGCAGTTCTTC.

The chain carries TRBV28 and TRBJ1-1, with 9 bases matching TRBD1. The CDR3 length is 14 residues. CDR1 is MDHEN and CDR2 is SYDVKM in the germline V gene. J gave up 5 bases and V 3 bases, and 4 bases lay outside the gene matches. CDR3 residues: CASSLTGGGTEAFF. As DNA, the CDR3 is TGTGCCAGCAGTTTGACAGGGGGGGGAACTGAAGCTTTCTTT.